A single sample is the source of the 18 T cell receptor beta chains below, sequenced in a study of CD8 T cells in Susac syndrome. With random hexamers, reverse transcription was performed on roughly 0.45 to 1 ug of RNA. A single record per CDR3 protein comes from TCRdb applying MiXCR to the immunoSEQ multiplex PCR reads. The sample carries about 300,000 distinct CDR3 sequences, 80% to 90% recorded once. Sequenced: CD8+ T cells from PBMCs. The receptors were gathered from a human donor with multiple sclerosis.

The genes are TRBV30 and TRBJ1-1; D remains unclear. The CDR3 has 16 amino acids. Trimming pared 2 bases from V and 1 base from J, leaving 17 bases between. Looked up from germline, CDR1 is GTSNPN and CDR2 is SVGIG (reference sequence). CDR3 region: CAWSFFEWQENTEAFF. The CDR3 region has the DNA TGTGCCTGGAGTTTTTTTGAGTGGCAGGAGAACACTGAAGCTTTCTTT.

The chain uses TRBV12-3 or TRBV12-4 and TRBJ2-5; 10 positions match TRBD2. The junction had 4 bases not matched to a gene; V was cut back by 3 bases and J by 3 bases. CDR3 length: 15 residues. CDR3 protein: CASSFLLAGKETQYF. The CDR3 bases are TGTGCCAGCAGTTTCCTACTAGCGGGAAAAGAGACCCAGTACTTC.

The chain is built from TRBV28 and TRBJ1-2, with D unresolved. V dropped 3 bases and J dropped 4 bases, with 12 bases sitting between them. Germline loops: CDR1 MDHEN, CDR2 SYDVKM. The CDR3 has 14 amino acids. CDR3 sequence reads: CASSFPDGFYGYTF. In DNA, the CDR3 is TGTGCCAGCAGTTTTCCGGACGGATTCTATGGCTACACCTTC.

The genes are TRBV7-9 and TRBJ2-1; D is unclear. V was shortened by 3 bases and J by 7 bases, with 25 bases between the two germline ends. This CDR3 comprises 18 residues. Per the germline V gene, CDR1 is SEHNR and CDR2 is FQNEAQ (reference sequence). CDR3 sequence: CASSFNLAASGIGNEQFF. The CDR3, as DNA: TGTGCCAGCAGCTTTAACTTGGCGGCCTCGGGTATAGGAAATGAGCAGTTCTTC.

The chain couples TRBV6-1 to TRBJ2-1; weak D call: TRBD1 (6 bases). Trimming took 7 bases from V and 4 from J, leaving 17 bases between them. Germline CDR1 reads MNHNS; CDR2 reads SASEGT. The length of the CDR3 is 15 residues. The CDR3 loop reads CASNLDSVTYNEQFF. The DNA of the CDR3 is TGTGCCAGCAACCTGGACAGTGTAACGTACAATGAGCAGTTCTTC.

The chain has TRBV10-2 and TRBJ2-2; 11 bases are shared with TRBD2. CDR1 WSHSY and CDR2 SAAADI come from the germline V gene. The CDR3 has 13 amino acids. V lost 10 bases to trimming and J lost 5 bases; unmatched junction nucleotides: 3. CDR3 DNA sequence: TGCGCCACTGGACTAGCGGGTACCGGGGAGCTGTTTTTT. It encodes CATGLAGTGELFF.

This chain connects TRBV11-2 to TRBJ2-3, with TRBD2 matching over 9 bases. With V trimmed by 8 bases and J by 2 bases, 11 bases remained unmatched. CDR3 length: 16 amino acids. Germline V CDR1 and CDR2: SGHAT, FQNNGV. In nucleotides, the CDR3 is TGTGCCAGCCACCCGGAGCTAGCGGGGATCACAGATACGCAGTATTTT. Encoded protein: CASHPELAGITDTQYF.

This sequence joins TRBV20-1 and TRBJ2-7, with TRBD2 matching over 14 bases. Germline trimming cut 4 bases from V and 5 bases from J; bases unmatched to any gene: 7. There are 15 residues in the CDR3. Looked up from germline, CDR1 is DFQATT and CDR2 is SNEGSKA (reference sequence). The CDR3 region is CSAKGTSGSSHEQYF. For the CDR3, the DNA is TGCAGTGCTAAGGGGACTAGCGGGAGTTCCCACGAGCAGTACTTC.

V gene TRBV19 combines with J gene TRBJ1-1; D unresolved. The V gene lost 5 bases and the J gene lost 4 bases, with 23 bases spanning the gap. CDR3 length equals 17 residues. The germline V gene encodes CDR1 LNHDA and CDR2 SQIVND (reference sequence). CDR3: CASSADPGREPSTEAFF. CDR3 in DNA: TGTGCCAGTAGTGCCGACCCCGGGAGGGAACCAAGCACTGAAGCTTTCTTT.

The chain links TRBV20-1 to TRBJ1-4; 10 bases align to TRBD1. This CDR3 has 15 residues. With V trimmed by 0 bases and J by 7 bases, 5 bases remained unmatched. The V gene's germline CDR1 is DFQATT and CDR2 SNEGSKA (reference sequence). The CDR3 protein is CSARELGQGIEKLFF. In DNA, the CDR3 is TGCAGTGCTAGAGAGTTGGGACAGGGGATTGAAAAACTGTTTTTT.

This rearrangement joins TRBV18 to TRBJ2-5; TRBD2 is a possible D gene (6 bases). CDR3 length equals 14 residues. Germline CDR1 KGHSH, CDR2 LQKENI. V lost 1 base and J lost 5, with 11 bases in between. The chain's CDR3 is CASSPQEGLETQYF. DNA for the CDR3: TGTGCCAGCTCACCACAGGAGGGTCTTGAGACCCAGTACTTC.

The genes are TRBV27 and TRBJ2-1, with 12 bases lining up with TRBD1. This CDR3 comprises 15 residues. The junction had 3 bases not matched to a gene; V was cut back by 2 bases and J by 7 bases. The germline CDR1 and CDR2 sequences are MNHEY and SMNVEV (reference sequence). CDR3 protein: CASSLGGQGANEQFF. CDR3 coding DNA: TGTGCCAGCAGTTTAGGGGGACAGGGGGCAAATGAGCAGTTCTTC.

V gene TRBV9 combines with J gene TRBJ1-4; a possible D gene is TRBD1 (5 bases). This CDR3 has 14 amino acids. V was cut by 1 base and J by 5 bases, with 9 bases left in between. Germline CDR1 is SGDLS and CDR2 is YYNGEE. The CDR3 nucleotides are TGTGCCAGCAGCGTACAGGGAAGAAATGAAAAACTGTTTTTT. Translating gives CASSVQGRNEKLFF.

This clonotype showed up just once. V gene TRBV5-1 combines with J gene TRBJ1-5, with 8 bases aligning to TRBD1. Germline CDR1 SGHRS, CDR2 YFSETQ. The CDR3 is 15 residues long. V shed 1 base and J 3 bases; nucleotides not matched to a gene: 3. The CDR3 loop is CASSLSGGDNQPQHF. Written as DNA, the CDR3 is TGCGCCAGCAGCTTGTCAGGGGGCGACAATCAGCCCCAGCATTTT. Using reference TRBV5-1 and TRBJ1-5 for the parts outside the CDR3, the full variable domain is KAGVTQTPRYLIKTRGQQVTLSCSPISGHRSVSWYQQTPGQGLQFLFEYFSETQRNKGNFPGRFSGRQFSNSRSEMNVSTLELGDSALYLCASSLSGGDNQPQHFGDGTRLSIL.

This clonotype has a single count. Here the CDR3 DNA reads TGTGCCAGCCGAGGGGACAGTTCGCTGACTGAAGCTTTCTTT. Its translation: CASRGDSSLTEAFF. V gene TRBV27 combines with J gene TRBJ1-1; 7 positions agree with TRBD1. V lost 8 bases and J lost 5; bases outside the gene matches: 11. This CDR3 has 14 amino acids. CDR1 is MNHEY, CDR2 SMNVEV, per germline (reference sequence).

The chain has TRBV13 and TRBJ2-2, with 12 bases matching TRBD1. The germline V gene encodes CDR1 PRHDT and CDR2 FYEKMQ (reference sequence). V was clipped by 5 bases and J by 7 bases; unmatched bases: 8. The CDR3 extends over 16 amino acids. The CDR3 nucleotides read TGTGCCAGCAGCCCCGATGGGACAGGGGGCGTCGGGGAGCTGTTTTTT. Translation gives CASSPDGTGGVGELFF.

This clonotype was counted between two and nine times. This sequence joins TRBV27 and TRBJ1-1, with D possibly being TRBD1 (6 bases). The CDR3 spans 15 residues. Germline V gives CDR1 MNHEY, CDR2 SMNVEV (reference sequence). Trimming removed 5 bases at V and 0 bases at J, with 13 bases between. The CDR3 nucleotides read TGTGCCAGCAGTGCTAGGGGGAGGATGAACACTGAAGCTTTCTTT. It translates to CASSARGRMNTEAFF.

This rearrangement joins TRBV7-9 to TRBJ2-7; D gene ambiguous. Deletions cut 1 base from V and 0 bases from J, with 10 bases between. CDR1 SEHNR and CDR2 FQNEAQ come from the germline V gene (reference sequence). The CDR3 consists of 15 residues. In DNA form, the CDR3 reads TGTGCCAGCAGCTTAGGGGTAGCCAGCTCCTACGAGCAGTACTTC. Its protein is CASSLGVASSYEQYF.